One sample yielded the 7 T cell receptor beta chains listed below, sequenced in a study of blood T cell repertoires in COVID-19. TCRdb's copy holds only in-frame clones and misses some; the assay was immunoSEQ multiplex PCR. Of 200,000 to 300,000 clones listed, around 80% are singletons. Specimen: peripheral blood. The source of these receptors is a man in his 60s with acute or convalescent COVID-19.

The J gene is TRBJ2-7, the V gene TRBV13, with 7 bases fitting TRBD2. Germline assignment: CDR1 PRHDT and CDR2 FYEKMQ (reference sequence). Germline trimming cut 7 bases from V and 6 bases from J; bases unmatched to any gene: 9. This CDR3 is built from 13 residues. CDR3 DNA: TGTGCCAGCACCACGGGGGGTCCGGGCGAGCAGTACTTC. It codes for CASTTGGPGEQYF.

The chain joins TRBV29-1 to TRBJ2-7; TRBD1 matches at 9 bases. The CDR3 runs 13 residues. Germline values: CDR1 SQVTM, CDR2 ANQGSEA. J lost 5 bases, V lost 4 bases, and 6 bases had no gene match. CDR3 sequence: CSVAGQGTHEQYF. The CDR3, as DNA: TGCAGCGTTGCGGGACAGGGTACCCACGAGCAGTACTTC.

CDR3 loop: CASSDPGKLGYTF. CDR3 sequence (DNA): TGTGCCAGCAGTGATCCAGGGAAGTTAGGCTACACCTTC. The rearrangement links TRBV2 to TRBJ1-2; D is possibly TRBD1 (5 bases). This CDR3 region has 13 residues. Germline V gene lookup returns CDR1 SNHLY and CDR2 FYNNEI. The germline V and J ends were trimmed by 3 bases and 8 bases, with 13 bases remaining between them.

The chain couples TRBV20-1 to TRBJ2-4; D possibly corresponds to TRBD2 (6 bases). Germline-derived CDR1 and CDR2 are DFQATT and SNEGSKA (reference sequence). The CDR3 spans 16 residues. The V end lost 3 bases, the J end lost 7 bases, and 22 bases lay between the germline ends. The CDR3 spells CSASSVYPRGRNIQYF. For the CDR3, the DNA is TGCAGTGCTAGTTCGGTTTACCCGCGGGGCCGCAACATTCAGTACTTC.

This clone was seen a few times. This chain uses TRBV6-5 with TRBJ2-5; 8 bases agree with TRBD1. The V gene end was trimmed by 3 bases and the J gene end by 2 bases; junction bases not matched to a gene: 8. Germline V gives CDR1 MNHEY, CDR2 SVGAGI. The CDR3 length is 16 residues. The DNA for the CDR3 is TGTGCCAGCAGTTATTCAGGACAGGGACTTCAAGAGACCCAGTACTTC. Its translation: CASSYSGQGLQETQYF.

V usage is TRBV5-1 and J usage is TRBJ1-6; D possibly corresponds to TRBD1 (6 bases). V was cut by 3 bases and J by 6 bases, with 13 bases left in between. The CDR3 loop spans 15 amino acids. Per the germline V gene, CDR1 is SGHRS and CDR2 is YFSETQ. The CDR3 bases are TGCGCCAGCAGCTCGATACAGGGTCGTAATTCACCCCTCCACTTT. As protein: CASSSIQGRNSPLHF.

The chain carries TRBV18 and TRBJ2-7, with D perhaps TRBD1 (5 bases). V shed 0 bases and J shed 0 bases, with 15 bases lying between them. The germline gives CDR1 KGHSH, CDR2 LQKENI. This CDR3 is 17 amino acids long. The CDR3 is CASSPPRQTLLSYEQYF. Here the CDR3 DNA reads TGTGCCAGCTCACCACCGAGACAGACCTTACTCTCCTACGAGCAGTACTTC.